This TCR beta chain derives from a study of post-analysis software for immune sequencing data. Study outcomes and limitations: Significantly lower normalized Chao1 diversity was found in patients with multiple sclerosis relative to controls. TRBV segments more frequent in patients than in controls numbered about five and included TRBV5-6, TRBV5-1 and TRBV20-1.

Worth noting for this clonotype: The antigen is unknown.

The TCR beta cDNA libraries carried unique molecular identifiers. TCRdb re-called the PCR reads through MiXCR, storing one row per CDR3 protein. The data show some 500,000 distinct CDR3 sequences, roughly 45% seen once. The J segment lost 0 bases and the V segment lost 2 bases, leaving 10 bases of the junction unmatched. Germline V lookup: CDR1 SEHNR, CDR2 FQNEAQ (reference sequence). There are 19 residues in the CDR3. This clonotype was sampled from a girl aged 5-17 years with multiple sclerosis. This chain joins TRBV7-9 and TRBJ2-3; 11 positions agree with TRBD2. Sequenced sample: blood. The CDR3 DNA reads as TGTGCCAGCAGCTTACCGGCCCCCGGGACTAGCGGTAGCACAGATACGCAGTATTTT. Translation gives CASSLPAPGTSGSTDTQYF. The entire variable domain, with the rest obtained from reference TRBV7-9 and TRBJ2-3, is as follows: DTGVSQNPRHKITKRGQNVTFRCDPISEHNRLYWYRQTLGQGPEFLTYFQNEAQLEKSRLLSDRFSAERPKGSFSTLEIQRTEQGDSAMYLCASSLPAPGTSGSTDTQYFGPGTRLTVL.